This TCR beta chain was identified during a study of shared T cell receptors in the human thymus. CDR1 SGHVS and CDR2 FNYEAQ come from the germline V gene. The CDR3 spans 19 residues. The V and J ends lost 5 bases and 3 bases, in that order; junction bases with no gene match: 19. TCRdb keeps only in-frame clones here, not all; method: immunoSEQ multiplex PCR. The sample yields roughly 660,000 clones, 88% seen once. These data are also associated with another study on human thymus T cells. From that paper: Donors were healthy Finnish infants having corrective surgery for congenital heart defects. Thymus tissue was removed during corrective cardiac surgery. Repertoires sampled from thymus and blood appeared biased in V and J gene usage. In unrelated individuals, thymic repertoires overlapped highly, according to related research.

The clonotype was recovered from a boy under two years old with a congenital heart defect. The sequencing input was thymocytes. The chain is built from TRBV7-6 and TRBJ2-3, with TRBD2 matching 8 bases. CDR3 loop: CASSAGRTSSSSGTDTQYF. CDR3 coding DNA: TGTGCCAGCAGCGCGGGCAGGACTAGCTCCTCCTCAGGTACAGATACGCAGTATTTT.